This is a list of T cell receptor beta chains from one sample in a study of shared clonotypes between healthy human individuals. Produced via immunoSEQ multiplex PCR; TCRdb's table is partial and in-frame only. This table has over 800,000 clones, around 92% appearing once. Sequencing used naive CD8+ T cells sorted from blood. These receptors were taken from a man between 25 and 39 years old in good health. CDR3s include the opening cysteine and the closing phenylalanine or tryptophan. Fields, in order: J gene, V gene, CDR3 length, D gene, clone size, CDR3 DNA, CDR3 protein. The D gene is left open where the match is weak. Clone size is not always given. Where it is, it says once, few, many or a class for expanded clones.

TRBJ2-1 TRBV4-1 17 TRBD2 once TGCGCCAGCAGCCAAGATGAACTAGCGGGGGCTTACAATGAGCAGTTCTTC CASSQDELAGAYNEQFF
TRBJ1-2 TRBV7-9 13 NA NA TGTGCCAGCAGCTTATCCGAGAACTATGGCTACACCTTC CASSLSENYGYTF
TRBJ2-3 TRBV9 15 TRBD2 NA TGTGCCAGCAGCGATAGCGGGAGAGGAACAGATACGCAGTATTTT CASSDSGRGTDTQYF
TRBJ2-1 TRBV7-2 16 TRBD2 NA TGTGCCAGCACCAATCCCGGGGGACTAGCGATCCATGAGCAGTTCTTC CASTNPGGLAIHEQFF
TRBJ2-7 TRBV9 14 NA NA TGTGCCAGCAGCGTAGGCGGAGGGACCTACGAGCAGTACTTC CASSVGGGTYEQYF
TRBJ2-2 TRBV27 16 TRBD2 NA TGTGCCAGCACGTGGGGCTGGACTAGCGACACCGGGGAGCTGTTTTTT CASTWGWTSDTGELFF
TRBJ2-5 TRBV28 16 NA NA TGTGCCAGCTCCCGGGAGCTACAGGGGAGTGTAGAGACCCAGTACTTC CASSRELQGSVETQYF
TRBJ2-7 TRBV13 16 TRBD2 NA TGTGCCAGCAGCCCAGTGTCTAGCGGGAGGAGGTACGAGCAGTACTTC CASSPVSSGRRYEQYF
TRBJ1-2 TRBV15 13 NA NA TGTGCCACCGCTCCCACAACCACAGGCGGCTACACCTTC CATAPTTTGGYTF
TRBJ1-2 TRBV14 15 NA once TGTGCCAGCAGCCAAATCCAGGGACCTAACTATGGCTACACCTTC CASSQIQGPNYGYTF
TRBJ1-1 TRBV29-1 12 NA NA TGCAGCGTTGGGGGGTCAGCAGCTGAAGCTTTCTTT CSVGGSAAEAFF
TRBJ1-5 TRBV27 13 NA few TGTGCCAGCAGCAGGGGTAGCAATCAGCCCCAGCATTTT CASSRGSNQPQHF
TRBJ2-1 TRBV9 13 NA NA TGTGCCAGCAGCCTAGGACCCTATGGTGAGCAGTTCTTC CASSLGPYGEQFF
TRBJ2-1 TRBV15 15 TRBD2 NA TGTGCCACCAGCACCCTACTAGCGACGCCGGATGAGCAGTTCTTC CATSTLLATPDEQFF
TRBJ2-7 TRBV11-2 13 NA NA TGTGCCACCACCGGGACTTCCTCCTACGAGCAGTACTTC CATTGTSSYEQYF
TRBJ2-3 TRBV19 15 NA NA TGTGCCAGTAGTATAGGGGGGCTCAACACAGATACGCAGTATTTT CASSIGGLNTDTQYF
TRBJ2-3 TRBV5-8 16 TRBD1 NA TGTGCCAGCAGCACTGGAGTACAGGGGGCTCTCGATACGCAGTATTTT CASSTGVQGALDTQYF
TRBJ2-7 TRBV28 13 NA NA TGTGCCAGCAGTTTAGACCTTGGGGGGGAGCAGTACTTC CASSLDLGGEQYF
TRBJ2-3 TRBV21-1 17 NA NA TGTGCCAGCAGCAAAGTTCCCCGACTAAGCCCCACAGATACGCAGTATTTT CASSKVPRLSPTDTQYF
TRBJ2-3 TRBV9 16 TRBD2 NA TGTGCCAGCAGCGTAGTAGCGGGAGGGCCAGGAGATACGCAGTATTTT CASSVVAGGPGDTQYF
TRBJ1-5 TRBV18 13 NA NA TGTGCCAGCTCACCGGGTAGAAATCAGCCCCAGCATTTT CASSPGRNQPQHF
TRBJ2-7 TRBV4-1 16 TRBD1 NA TGCGCCAGCAGCCAAGATTGGGACAGCCCCACCTACGAGCAGTACTTC CASSQDWDSPTYEQYF
TRBJ2-7 TRBV4-3 14 TRBD1 NA TGCGCCAGCAGCCCCGGGACAGGGGCCTACGAGCAGTACTTC CASSPGTGAYEQYF
TRBJ2-1 TRBV27 16 TRBD2 NA TGTGCCAGCACGACTGCTAGCGGGAGTAGGGGCAATGAGCAGTTCTTC CASTTASGSRGNEQFF
TRBJ2-1 TRBV10-3 16 NA NA TGTGCCATCAGTGAGCTAAGGACGGGAACATACAATGAGCAGTTCTTC CAISELRTGTYNEQFF
TRBJ1-5 TRBV27 14 NA NA TGTGCCAGCAGTTTAGCGGGGTGGGATCAGCCCCAGCATTTT CASSLAGWDQPQHF
TRBJ1-5 TRBV7-8 16 NA NA TGTGCCAGCAGCTTAGCGGTCGGAATTAGCAATCAGCCCCAGCATTTT CASSLAVGISNQPQHF
TRBJ1-3 TRBV27 14 NA NA TGTGCCAGCAGTTACCGGGGCTCTGGAAACACCATATATTTT CASSYRGSGNTIYF
TRBJ2-1 TRBV11-2 15 TRBD2 NA TGTGCCAGCAGCTTACTCAGCGGGGGGCCCAATGAGCAGTTCTTC CASSLLSGGPNEQFF
TRBJ2-1 TRBV28 16 TRBD2 once TGTGCCAGCAGTTTATTTCTAGCGGGAGGGTCGAGTGAGCAGTTCTTC CASSLFLAGGSSEQFF
TRBJ2-2 TRBV4-3 14 NA NA TGCGCCAGCAGCCAAGAGAGGAACACCGGGGAGCTGTTTTTT CASSQERNTGELFF
TRBJ2-7 TRBV5-1 13 TRBD1 NA TGCGCCAGTTCTCTCGGACAGGGACTCGAGCAGTACTTC CASSLGQGLEQYF
TRBJ2-7 TRBV2 15 NA NA TGTGCCAGCAGTGAAGGGCCGGGGAGCTCCTACGAGCAGTACTTC CASSEGPGSSYEQYF
TRBJ2-7 TRBV13 17 TRBD2 NA TGTGCCAGCAGTCCCGGTGCCGGCGGGAGGGCGGCCTACGAGCAGTACTTC CASSPGAGGRAAYEQYF
TRBJ2-7 TRBV13 14 NA NA TGTGCCAGCAAGGGTGGCTTTCGTTCCTACGAGCAGTACTTC CASKGGFRSYEQYF
TRBJ2-7 TRBV2 16 TRBD1 NA TGTGCCAGCAGTCCCCGGGACAGGACTGTTGGGTACGAGCAGTACTTC CASSPRDRTVGYEQYF
TRBJ2-1 TRBV29-1 14 TRBD1 NA TGCAGCCTGGGGGGGACAGGGGTCTACAATGAGCAGTTCTTC CSLGGTGVYNEQFF
TRBJ2-1 TRBV4-1 14 NA NA TGCGCCAGCAGCCAAGGGGCAGGGAGCAGTGAGCAGTTCTTC CASSQGAGSSEQFF
TRBJ1-2 TRBV28 17 TRBD1 once TGTGCCAGCAGCAGCAGAAGGACAGGCCATCTTAACTATGGCTACACCTTC CASSSRRTGHLNYGYTF
TRBJ2-7 TRBV4-1 15 TRBD2 NA TGCGCCAGCAGCCAAGAATCTTTAGCGGGAGGCGAGCAGTACTTC CASSQESLAGGEQYF
TRBJ2-3 TRBV29-1 13 NA NA TGCAGCGTTGAAAGGGAGAACACAGATACGCAGTATTTT CSVERENTDTQYF
TRBJ1-2 TRBV6-5 14 NA NA TGTGCCAGCAAAAAAGCCGGGACGGTCTATGGCTACACCTTC CASKKAGTVYGYTF
TRBJ2-7 TRBV7-8 13 NA once TGTGCCAGCAGCTTAAGGGAGTCCTACGAGCAGTACTTC CASSLRESYEQYF
TRBJ2-5 TRBV29-1 12 NA once TGCAGCGTTGACGTGGGAGAGGAGACCCAGTACTTC CSVDVGEETQYF
TRBJ1-1 TRBV25-1 13 TRBD1 NA TGTGCCAGCGGACAGGGGGGACTCACTGAAGCTTTCTTT CASGQGGLTEAFF
TRBJ2-3 TRBV7-9 15 NA NA TGTGCCAGCAGCTTAGATCGCAGAGGGACAGATACGCAGTATTTT CASSLDRRGTDTQYF
TRBJ2-3 TRBV29-1 15 NA NA TGCAGCGTTAGCCAGGCGGGGCTAAGCACAGATACGCAGTATTTT CSVSQAGLSTDTQYF
TRBJ2-7 TRBV27 16 NA NA TGTGCCAGCAGTTTCAGTGACAGTTCCCCTTCCTACGAGCAGTACTTC CASSFSDSSPSYEQYF
TRBJ2-1 TRBV27 13 NA once TGTGCCAGCACCTCCCGGACGCTAAATGAGCAGTTCTTC CASTSRTLNEQFF
TRBJ2-1 TRBV11-2 15 NA few TGTGCCAGCAGCTTAAAGTGGCCCACCTACAATGAGCAGTTCTTC CASSLKWPTYNEQFF
TRBJ1-1 TRBV27 14 NA NA TGTGCCAGCAGTTTATCCCAAGGACAGATTGAAGCTTTCTTT CASSLSQGQIEAFF
TRBJ2-3 TRBV29-1 14 TRBD1 NA TGCAGCGTTAACAGGGGGCTTGTCACAGATACGCAGTATTTT CSVNRGLVTDTQYF
TRBJ2-1 TRBV9 16 TRBD1 NA TGTGCCAGCAGCGGAGGGGGGACAGGGGGCTCGAATGAGCAGTTCTTC CASSGGGTGGSNEQFF
TRBJ2-1 TRBV28 16 NA NA TGTGCCAGCAGTTTAGGACGGGAGCGCTCCTACAATGAGCAGTTCTTC CASSLGRERSYNEQFF